The 8 T cell receptor beta chains below all came from one sample that was sequenced in a study of cytomegalovirus exposure and HLA in healthy donors. TCRdb's table, derived via immunoSEQ multiplex PCR, lists solely in-frame clones and lacks some. Of some 100,000 clones in the sample, about nine tenths are singletons; the top ten hold about 4.5%. Sequencing was done on a sample of PBMCs. Receptor source: a man younger than 30 in good health and CMV-seropositive.

This clone has a handful of counts. The rearrangement links TRBV4-2 to TRBJ2-2; TRBD2 matches at 11 bases. The junction had 5 bases not matched to a gene; V was cut back by 8 bases and J by 3 bases. CDR1 is LGHNA, CDR2 YNFKEQ, per germline. The CDR3 totals 15 residues. CDR3 protein: CASERLAGYTGELFF. CDR3 nucleotides: TGTGCCAGCGAGAGACTAGCGGGATACACCGGGGAGCTGTTTTTT.

V usage is TRBV2 and J usage is TRBJ2-3; 10 nucleotides line up with TRBD1. V shed 8 bases and J 5 bases; nucleotides not matched to a gene: 13. The CDR3 extends over 16 amino acids. Germline V gene lookup returns CDR1 SNHLY and CDR2 FYNNEI. DNA for the CDR3: TGTGCCAGCTTCCAACCGGGACAGGGGTCCGGAGATACGCAGTATTTT. This gives the protein CASFQPGQGSGDTQYF.

CDR3 sequence reads: CASSPGQTYSYEQYF. The CDR3 DNA reads as TGTGCCAGCAGCCCGGGACAGACTTACTCCTACGAGCAGTACTTC. V and J are TRBV5-4 and TRBJ2-7; TRBD1 matches 7 bases. V dropped 4 bases and J dropped 0; count of bases not matched to a gene: 7. The CDR3 extends over 15 amino acids. CDR1 SGHNT and CDR2 YYREEE come from the germline V gene (reference sequence).

The J gene is TRBJ1-5, the V gene TRBV13, with 8 nucleotides matching TRBD1. Germline trimming cut 8 bases from V and 5 bases from J; bases unmatched to any gene: 2. The germline CDR1 and CDR2 sequences are PRHDT and FYEKMQ (reference sequence). The CDR3 spans 12 residues. In DNA, the CDR3 is TGTGCCAGCGGACAGGGTCATCAGCCCCAGCATTTT. Its translation is CASGQGHQPQHF.

The V gene is TRBV4-3, the J gene TRBJ2-1; 7 bases are a match to TRBD1. The CDR3 has 14 residues. With 4 bases clipped from V and 2 bases from J, the junction kept 2 bases outside the gene matches. Per germline, CDR1 LGHNA and CDR2 YSLEER. In nucleotides, the CDR3 is TGCGCCAGCAGCCCCGGGACAGCCTACAATGAGCAGTTCTTC. It encodes CASSPGTAYNEQFF.

V usage is TRBV5-6 and J usage is TRBJ1-4; D is ambiguous. Trimming stripped 4 bases from V and 8 bases from J, with 15 bases between. This CDR3 spans 14 amino acids. Germline CDR1 SGHDT, CDR2 YYEEEE. The CDR3 nucleotides read TGTGCCAGCAGCGTGGGCGGGCGTCGGGAAAAACTGTTTTTT. This translates into CASSVGGRREKLFF.

The genes are TRBV5-1 and TRBJ2-7, with 7 positions matching TRBD1. This CDR3 is built from 13 residues. V dropped 3 bases and J dropped 3; count of bases not matched to a gene: 3. The germline CDR1 and CDR2 sequences are SGHRS and YFSETQ. CDR3 DNA: TGCGCCAGCAGCTCAGGACAGGTCTACGAGCAGTACTTC. Protein product: CASSSGQVYEQYF.

The V call is TRBV28, the J call TRBJ1-1; 9 bases fit TRBD1. Germline CDR1 reads MDHEN; CDR2 reads SYDVKM. The V segment lost 6 bases and the J segment 4 bases; nucleotides outside the gene matches: 9. The CDR3 length is 15 residues. The CDR3 region is CASRLLADRGTEAFF. The CDR3 DNA reads as TGTGCCAGCAGGCTTCTCGCGGACAGGGGCACTGAAGCTTTCTTT.